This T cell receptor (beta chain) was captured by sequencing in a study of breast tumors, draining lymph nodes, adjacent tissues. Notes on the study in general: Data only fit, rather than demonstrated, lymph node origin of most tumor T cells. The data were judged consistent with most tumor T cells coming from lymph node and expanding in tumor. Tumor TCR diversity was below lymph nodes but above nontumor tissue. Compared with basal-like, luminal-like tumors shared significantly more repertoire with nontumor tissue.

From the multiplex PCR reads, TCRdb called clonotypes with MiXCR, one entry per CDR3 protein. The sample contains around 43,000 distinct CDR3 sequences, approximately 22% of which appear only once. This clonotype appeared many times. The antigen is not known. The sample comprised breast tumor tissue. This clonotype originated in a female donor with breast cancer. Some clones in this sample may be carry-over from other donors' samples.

CDR3 bases: TGTGCCACGACGGGGTCAGATACGCAGTATTTT. This encodes CATTGSDTQYF. The chain joins TRBV6-6 to TRBJ2-3; tentatively, D is TRBD2 (5 bases). Per germline, CDR1 MNHNY and CDR2 SVGAGI (reference sequence). The CDR3 covers 11 residues. Trimming stripped 10 bases from V and 4 bases from J, with 9 bases between.